This T cell receptor beta chain emerged from a study of cytomegalovirus exposure and HLA in healthy donors (dated by TCRdb to between 2016 and 2019). Turning to the overall study: An earlier analysis of some 600 of the donors reported 276 Gb of sequence data and 100 million to 120 million unique TCR beta sequences obtained from 150 million to 200 million T cells. To study patterns of TCR occurrence, a later analysis re-analyzed previously published TCR beta repertoires from around 700 donors and added high-resolution HLA genotyping. Donor age, sex, ethnicity and CMV serostatus were compiled together with the repertoire data. Along with the approximately 600-subject first cohort, a separate validation cohort of 120 different subjects was used. Every discovery cohort repertoire had been produced on one sequencing platform. The T cell repertoires of around 670 subjects were profiled by immunosequencing and related to cytomegalovirus serostatus. Class I and class II HLA loci were covered by the typing at four-digit resolution. The genetic ancestry cluster associated with self-reported Caucasian donors included roughly 84% of the roughly 400 genotyped donors. Approximately 300 gigabases of sequencing data and roughly 80 million unique TCR sequences made up an early release that covered 640 HLA-typed donors. Among roughly 400 genotyped donors of the cohort, an average of approximately 240,000 unique TCR beta nucleotide sequences was sequenced per donor, of which about 20% were non-productive. Typing coverage differed by locus: A, B, C, DRB1 and DQB1 were typed in roughly 620-640 donors, DQA1 in 522, DPA1 in approximately 600, and DPB1 in just under 490. Rather than using new phenotypic data, the later analysis identified candidate immune exposures from TCR beta sequences and from how often those sequences occurred across donors. To predict cytomegalovirus infection status, the study brought together high-throughput TCR immunosequencing, statistical association of individual TCRs with disease status, and machine learning. Genome-wide SNP genotypes for about 65% of the 666 donors were used in a later genetic analysis, which treated that subset as a discovery cohort. Roughly 5 DR-DQ haplotypes were treated as single units for association and clustering because of strong linkage in the cohort. The aim of the study was to test whether cataloging public T cell receptors could identify signatures of past pathogen exposure. To decide whether each TCR beta V gene segment behaved as functional or pseudogenic, an earlier analysis of over 500 of the donors relied on high-throughput TCR beta sequencing.

As concerns this clone: What this receptor recognizes is not known. Within one base of it there is no much larger clone, and no base qualities were kept.

The protocol used for the library was the immunoSEQ multiplex PCR assay. The multiplex PCR relied on a mix of 60 forward primers for TCR Vbeta segments and 13 reverse primers for TCR Jbeta segments. Amplification of the CDR3 region of rearranged TCR beta genes was performed with a multiplex PCR assay on genomic DNA. The amplified TCR beta libraries were sequenced on the Illumina HiSeq System as 87-base-pair reads. Regarding the original processing steps: In a later analysis, tens of millions of unique TCR beta chains were counted across the roughly 700 repertoires, and around 10 million of these chains were shared by at least two donors. To remove PCR and sequencing errors, raw reads were error-corrected and collapsed into unique sequences using a nearest-neighbor algorithm that merged closely related sequences. To assign V, D and J gene segments, CDR3 sequences were aligned to IMGT reference sequences. For a sequence to be retained, at least a six-nucleotide match to both a V gene segment and a J gene segment was required. A rearrangement was called productive if the CDR3 had no stop codons and remained in frame with V and J, and every other rearrangement was called non-productive. CDR3 was defined according to IMGT convention as the region running from the second conserved V-encoded cysteine to the conserved J-encoded phenylalanine. In an earlier analysis of approximately 590 of the donors, sequences lacking an unambiguous match to a single V gene segment were excluded. An earlier analysis of several hundred of the donors classified V segments as functional when productive rearrangements were above 56.7% and as segregating when the standard deviation between donors was above 5%. A statistical classification framework was developed to diagnose cytomegalovirus status using the catalog of TCR beta chain sequences. V and J gene assignment, in a later analysis, came from comparing TCR nucleotide sequences with IMGT/GENE-DB human TR gene sequences. In a later analysis, CDR3 sequences and most-parsimonious VDJ recombination scenarios were assigned using the TCRdist pipeline. A later analysis defined each TCR beta chain by its CDR3 amino acid sequence plus V-gene family, and excluded reads lacking a unique V-gene family. As a way to deal with suspected cross-contamination and a sequencing artifact, a later analysis dropped hundreds of nucleotide sequences that were highly shared and had low generation probability. In a later analysis, a clonal expansion index for each public chain was calculated from normalized within-repertoire ranks of inferred template counts. Generation probabilities in a later analysis came from a VDJ recombination model fitted to out-of-frame rearrangements, and those results were checked against IGoR. In a later analysis, hypergeometric tests were used to score TCR-TCR, TCR-HLA and TCR-CMV co-occurrence, with a repertoire-size bias correction applied to TCR pairs. To estimate false discovery rates, a later analysis permuted the HLA or CMV assignments 20 times. In a later analysis, co-occurring TCRs were grouped with DBSCAN, and TCRdist sequence similarity was added when clustering was performed within HLA-allele-positive subsets. For co-occurrence clustering, repertoires with fewer than 30,000 or more than 120,000 public chains were excluded, along with 4 to 6 repertoires with anomalous nucleotide sharing. TCRdb stores this immuneACCESS table with in-frame sequences only. Part of the clones is absent; in the studies checked, under half of the shortfall reflects unresolved V genes, and no reason is known for the rest. V, J and clone size reflect that table, while D and trimming were determined from the DNA. The sample profile shows fewer than 120,000 clones; roughly 80% of them were found once. Around 6.6% of the sample comes from the top ten.

In total, 600 or so healthy bone marrow donors made up the cohort. At the time of sampling, all cohort members were nominally healthy, though unrecorded immune exposures were likely present. The donor tested CMV seropositive, placing the donor among the 250 to 350 seropositive members of the cohort. Each donor provided a peripheral blood sample, and peripheral blood mononuclear cells were used for TCR beta sequencing. The Qiagen DNeasy Blood Extraction Kit was used to extract genomic DNA from the blood cell samples. From the cysteine up to the phenylalanine, the CDR3 has a length of 13 residues. Solely the CDR3 DNA is kept, with 39 bases framed from the first base. The germline V gene encodes CDR1 SGHAT and CDR2 FQNNGV. Trimming costs V 0 bases and J 10 bases, and their ends lie 10 bases apart. What the study reported, not specific to this receptor: Specific HLA alleles were associated with over 15,000 TCR beta sequences at a false discovery rate of 0.05 in a later analysis. Some IMGT-functional V segments, including TRBV6-2 and TRBV6-3, could not be told apart with the 87-base-pair reads, so those segments were excluded. The authors suggested that the approach could potentially be extended to other disease states and immunological phenotypes. A later analysis found that TCR association rates varied across HLA loci, with DRB1 alleles showing the most associated TCRs and HLA-C alleles the fewest. A cluster of highly shared sequence variants was judged likely to represent a technical artifact of the sequencing pipeline. The cohort was sequenced for TCR beta chains only, and without alpha or paired-chain data the features that could be detected were limited. The study listed 170 or so TCR beta chains as associated with cytomegalovirus. The earlier analysis of 450 to 700 of the donors excluded approximately 15 rarely observed V segments, including chromosome 9 orphons, because counts were too low. Across donors, most TCR sequences were observed very rarely, whereas some public TCRs were present in many individuals. HLA typing was unavailable for some donors at each locus, so association tests used only the typed subset. Presence/absence analyses assumed roughly uniform sequencing depth across donors, an assumption that may not hold. An earlier analysis of around 540 of the donors showed that most TCR beta V segments appeared in productive rearrangements either about 87% or about 30% of the time, which broadly matched IMGT annotations. A later analysis found that HLA-associated TCR beta chains were more clonally expanded and had lower generation probabilities than equally common non-associated chains. In a later genetic analysis, a missense DCLRE1C variant was associated with V-gene and J-gene trimming of TCR beta chains, and the association was replicated in an independent cohort. In both the original and validation cohorts, the classifier was reported to diagnose cytomegalovirus status with high specificity and sensitivity. In vitro tests confirmed that a few of the cytomegalovirus-associated TCR beta chains recognize cytomegalovirus antigens. For the cohort, immune exposure information was limited to CMV serostatus. According to a later genetic analysis, donors in an Asian-associated ancestry cluster had fewer N-insertions in productive TCRs than the approximately 710-donor mean. A further reported finding was that TCR beta sequences accurately predicted the HLA-A and HLA-B alleles for most subjects in the first cohort. Correlated functional status among segregating V segments might reflect linkage disequilibrium, but an unknown experimental factor could not be ruled out. When HLA alleles, especially DR and DQ, strongly co-occurred, attributing TCR associations to individual alleles was difficult. According to a later analysis, parvovirus B19, influenza, CMV and Epstein-Barr virus appeared linked to several top co-occurrence clusters. Most CMV-associated TCR beta chains appeared to be HLA-restricted in a later analysis, and the HLA associations seemed to be driven largely by CMV exposure.

The sequence links TRBV11-2 to TRBJ2-1; no D gene call is confident. The specimen was PBMCs. This TCR was sampled from a man in his thirties or forties in good health and CMV-seropositive. DNA sequence: TGTGCCAGCAGCTTAGACCTGCGATGGGAGCAGTTCTTC. It codes for CASSLDLRWEQFF.